This T cell receptor beta chain came from a study of identical twins. Broader study findings: Fewer insertions were carried by abundant cord blood beta clonotypes, but none was seen in memory repertoires.

This clonotype was counted a few times. Antigen: not known. TCRdb re-called the 5' RACE reads with MiXCR, one entry per CDR3 protein. The profile shows 400,000 or so distinct CDR3 sequences, approximately 10% of them singletons. The specimen was naive T cells sorted from blood. The TCR originated in a woman aged 45-65 years in good health.

CDR3 amino acids: CASSPGTVWGEEQFF. CDR3 in DNA: TGTGCCAGCAGTCCCGGGACAGTCTGGGGTGAAGAGCAGTTCTTC. The chain combines TRBV27 with TRBJ2-1; 7 nucleotides align to TRBD1. Germline V CDR1 and CDR2: MNHEY, SMNVEV (reference sequence). The V and J ends lost 5 bases and 10 bases, in that order; junction bases with no gene match: 14. The CDR3 spans 15 residues.